The 23 T cell receptor beta chains reported below all come from one sample, sequenced in a study of blood T cells in healthy people across ages (dated by TCRdb to the mid-2010s). Library preparation employed 5' RACE. Sequencing used an Illumina HiSeq 2500. A second 7 to 11 cycle PCR used a sample-barcoded 5' primer and a J-beta primer mix. Using fastp at Q25 and MiXCR, TCRdb reprocessed the public reads and kept productive beta chains. All rows with the same CDR3 protein become a single entry with the most common DNA and genes. This sample is represented by 800,000 to 950,000 distinct CDR3 sequences; 29% of them were singletons. Roughly 10% of the sample goes to the ten largest clones. This sample also belongs to another study, concerning T cells of mothers and their children.

The source material was blood. The receptors were gathered from a woman in her thirties or forties in good health.

As concerns this clonotype: A much larger clonotype is one base distant, so this may be a read error. The rearrangement uses TRBV5-6 and TRBJ2-4; possibly TRBD1 for D (5 bases). The J call may be wrong; the DNA end is better matched by TRBJ2-7. Germline CDR1 reads SGHDT; CDR2 reads YYEEEE. This CDR3 is built from 13 residues. CDR3 in amino acids: CASRSNRIHEQYF. CDR3 DNA: TGTGCCAGCCGATCTAACAGGATCCACGAGCAGTACTTC.

This clonotype was counted ten times or more. The rearrangement joins TRBV7-2 to TRBJ2-3; D may match TRBD1 or TRBD2 (5 bases each). The V gene's germline CDR1 is SGHTA and CDR2 FQGNSA. The CDR3 consists of 14 residues. V lost 6 bases and J 2 bases, leaving 12 bases between the germline ends. The CDR3 reads CASRKRGNTDTQYF. Written as DNA, the CDR3 is TGTGCCAGCAGGAAGAGGGGTAACACAGATACGCAGTATTTT. Full variable domain (remainder filled in from reference TRBV7-2 and TRBJ2-3): GAGVSQSPSNKVTEKGKDVELRCDPISGHTALYWYRQSLGQGLEFLIYFQGNSAPDKSGLPSDRFSAERTGGSVSTLTIQRTQQEDSAVYLCASRKRGNTDTQYFGPGTRLTVL.

This clonotype was recorded only once. Germline and junction disagree at one end, which may indicate a read error. The V call is TRBV15, the J call TRBJ2-4, with 8 bases aligning to TRBD2. The CDR3 runs to 15 residues. Germline V gives CDR1 LNHNV, CDR2 YYDKDF (reference sequence). CDR3 loop: CATSGAGDTQNIQCF. As DNA, the CDR3 is TGTGCCACCAGCGGAGCGGGGGACACTCAAAACATTCAGTGCTTC.

This clonotype was observed a handful of times. V usage is TRBV7-3 and J usage is TRBJ1-4, with D possibly being TRBD1 (5 bases). V was shortened by 3 bases and J by 0 bases, with 11 bases between the two germline ends. Germline V gives CDR1 SGHTA, CDR2 FQGTGA. The CDR3 is 16 amino acids. The CDR3: CASSFGGNPTNEKLFF. The CDR3 DNA sequence: TGTGCCAGCAGCTTCGGGGGAAACCCAACTAATGAAAAACTGTTTTTT. The complete variable domain, with remaining parts taken from reference TRBV7-3 and TRBJ1-4, reads GAGVSQTPSNKVTEKGKYVELRCDPISGHTALYWYRQSLGQGPEFLIYFQGTGAADDSGLPNDRFFAVRPEGSVSTLKIQRTERGDSAVYLCASSFGGNPTNEKLFFGSGTQLSVL.

J is TRBJ2-1 and V is TRBV7-9; D unclear. The germline V gene has CDR1 SEHNR and CDR2 FQNEAQ (reference sequence). This CDR3 contains 11 residues. V was pared by 5 bases and J by 10 bases, with 9 bases between. The CDR3 region has the DNA TGTGCCAGCAGCAGCCTCCACGAGCAGTTCTTC. Its protein product is CASSSLHEQFF.

CDR3 bases: TGTGCCAGCAGCCAAGATCTAGCGGAAGACACCGGGGAGCTGTTTTTT. Its translation is CASSQDLAEDTGELFF. The chain links TRBV3-1 to TRBJ2-2, with 7 bases fitting TRBD2. Germline V gene sequence: CDR1 LGHDT, CDR2 YNNKEL (reference sequence). Trimming removed 0 bases from V and 3 bases from J; junction bases left unmatched: 4. This CDR3 comprises 16 residues.

This clonotype appeared many times. This chain connects TRBV4-1 to TRBJ2-7; D gene unclear. The germline V and J ends were trimmed by 4 bases and 2 bases, with 9 bases remaining between them. The V gene's germline CDR1 is MGHRA and CDR2 YSYEKL. The CDR3 sequence is 13 residues long. CDR3 protein: CASSPTVAYEQYF. The DNA of the CDR3 is TGCGCCAGCAGCCCGACGGTAGCCTACGAGCAGTACTTC.

V gene TRBV20-1 combines with J gene TRBJ2-1, with 10 positions matching TRBD2. The CDR3 has 19 amino acids. Unmatched junction bases numbered 16, after V lost 5 bases and J lost 0 bases. Per germline, CDR1 DFQATT and CDR2 SNEGSKA (reference sequence). The CDR3 nucleotides are TGCAGTGCTGCCGCTCTAGCGGGGGAGCTTCAAAACTCCTACAATGAGCAGTTCTTC. Residues: CSAAALAGELQNSYNEQFF.

To note about this clonotype: One end of the junction fails to match germline, which may point to a read error. The V gene is TRBV25-1, the J gene TRBJ1-2; possibly TRBD1 for D (6 bases). The V gene's germline CDR1 is MGHDK and CDR2 SYGVNS. The CDR3 runs to 16 residues. The CDR3: CASSEQGLSHNYGHTF. DNA of the CDR3: TGTGCCAGCAGTGAACAGGGGTTGAGCCATAACTATGGCCACACCTTC.

This clonotype was counted many times. The rearrangement links TRBV5-1 to TRBJ1-4, with D perhaps matching TRBD1 (5 bases). The germline V gene encodes CDR1 SGHRS and CDR2 YFSETQ. The CDR3 covers 13 residues. V lost 0 bases to trimming and J lost 11 bases, with 11 bases between them. CDR3 residues: CASSLGDRGKLFF. The DNA of the CDR3 is TGCGCCAGCAGCTTGGGGGACCGGGGCAAACTGTTTTTT.

As concerns this clonotype: One end of the junction fails to match germline, which may point to a read error. DNA for the CDR3: TGTGCTAGCAGTCCCTGGGGGCAGGGAGGCTACAATGAGCAGTTCTTC. Translating it yields CASSPWGQGGYNEQFF. The chain is built from TRBV28 and TRBJ2-1; D may match TRBD1 or TRBD2 (6 bases each). The germline V gene encodes CDR1 MDHEN and CDR2 SYDVKM. This CDR3 has 16 amino acids.

This clonotype showed up many times. This sequence joins TRBV15 and TRBJ2-1; TRBD1 aligns across 9 bases. After removal of 4 bases from V and 2 bases from J, the junction contained 3 bases not matched to a gene. The CDR3 is 15 amino acids. The germline V gene encodes CDR1 LNHNV and CDR2 YYDKDF (reference sequence). CDR3 in amino acids: CATSNRQGAYNEQFF. The CDR3 bases are TGTGCCACCAGCAATAGACAGGGGGCCTACAATGAGCAGTTCTTC.

The J gene is TRBJ2-7, the V gene TRBV7-2; D gene unclear. The CDR3 has 15 residues. V was cut by 4 bases and J by 0 bases, with 13 bases left in between. CDR1 is SGHTA, CDR2 FQGNSA, per germline. The CDR3 spells CASSYSGVSSYEQYF. The CDR3 nucleotides read TGTGCCAGCAGCTATTCGGGTGTTAGCTCCTACGAGCAGTACTTC.

The table lists this clonotype with a few counts. The missing conserved phenylalanine or tryptophan at the end of this CDR3 makes a read error likely. The chain uses TRBV5-1 and TRBJ1-5; D gene unclear. V shed 0 bases and J shed 0 bases, with 7 bases lying between them. Germline CDR1 SGHRS, CDR2 YFSETQ. The CDR3 runs 15 residues. CDR3 DNA: TGCGCCAGCAGCTTGGCGGGGAATAGCAATCAGCCCCAGCATCTT. It codes for CASSLAGNSNQPQHL.

This clonotype was seen only a few times. V is TRBV12-3 or TRBV12-4 and J is TRBJ2-5, with 8 bases aligning to TRBD2. The J call is in doubt because the DNA end fits TRBJ2-7 better. The CDR3 covers 15 residues. CDR3 sequence: CASRFSGGDQYEQYF. Here the CDR3 DNA reads TGTGCCAGCAGGTTCAGCGGGGGCGACCAATACGAGCAGTACTTC.

This clonotype was found a few times. The chain recombines TRBV5-1 with TRBJ2-3; 9 bases map to TRBD1. CDR3 length: 14 residues. V lost 4 bases and J lost 7; bases outside the gene matches: 7. The germline gives CDR1 SGHRS, CDR2 YFSETQ. The DNA for the CDR3 is TGCGCCAGCAGCATGGACAGGGGAAGGAATACGCAGTATTTT. This gives the protein CASSMDRGRNTQYF.

In this sample, this clonotype turned up a few times. CDR3 residues: CASSPGDFTYNEQYF. CDR3 nucleotide sequence: TGCGCCAGCAGCCCAGGGGACTTCACCTACAATGAGCAGTACTTC. The chain joins TRBV5-1 to TRBJ2-1; D tentatively fits TRBD1 or TRBD2 (6 bases each). The J call may not be correct, given that the DNA end is closer to TRBJ2-7. Germline V lookup: CDR1 SGHRS, CDR2 YFSETQ. This CDR3 is 15 amino acids long.

V usage is TRBV28 and J usage is TRBJ2-3, with TRBD2 as a possible D gene (6 bases). The CDR3 covers 13 residues. From germline, CDR1 is MDHEN and CDR2 SYDVKM. Trimming took 6 bases from V and 10 from J, leaving 17 bases between them. This CDR3 reads CASRPGTPDAQYF. DNA for the CDR3: TGTGCCAGCAGACCCGGGACTCCTGATGCGCAGTATTTT.

This clonotype was seen a handful of times. The V call is TRBV27, the J call TRBJ1-6; 7 bases align to TRBD1. CDR3 length: 12 residues. Germline loops: CDR1 MNHEY, CDR2 SMNVEV (reference sequence). V shed 6 bases, J shed 10 bases, and the junction held 3 bases outside the gene matches. The CDR3 sequence is CASRRGQSPLHF. The CDR3 DNA reads TGTGCCAGCAGGAGGGGACAGTCACCCCTCCACTTT.

This clonotype was found many times. The rearrangement joins TRBV5-1 to TRBJ2-6; tentatively, D is TRBD2 (5 bases). V lost 0 bases and J lost 0, with 10 bases in between. This CDR3 is built from 17 residues. Per the germline V gene, CDR1 is SGHRS and CDR2 is YFSETQ. This CDR3 is CASSLATGSSGANVLTF. DNA of the CDR3: TGCGCCAGCAGCTTGGCGACGGGGTCCTCTGGGGCCAACGTCCTGACTTTC.

As to this clonotype: One base away lies a much larger clone, so this may be a sequencing read error. The chain uses TRBV9 and TRBJ2-1, with TRBD2 as a possible D gene (7 bases). The J call is in doubt because the DNA end fits TRBJ2-7 better. The CDR3 runs 15 residues. Germline V lookup: CDR1 SGDLS, CDR2 YYNGEE. The CDR3 loop is CASRGGGGSYNEQYF. CDR3 nucleotides: TGTGCCAGCAGAGGCGGGGGCGGCTCCTACAATGAGCAGTACTTC.

This clonotype was seen a few times. The V call is TRBV6-5, the J call TRBJ1-2; D is unresolved. The CDR3 covers 14 residues. CDR1 is MNHEY, CDR2 SVGAGI, per germline. V was clipped by 1 base and J by 7 bases, with 13 bases between them. Here the CDR3 DNA reads TGTGCCAGCAGTTACTATCACAATGGAGGTGGCTACACCTTC. Its protein is CASSYYHNGGGYTF.

Comment on this clonotype: A much larger clonotype is one base distant, so this may be a read error. This chain uses TRBV7-7 with TRBJ2-7, with 8 positions matching TRBD1. This CDR3 region has 15 residues. Germline-derived CDR1 and CDR2 are SSHAT and FNYEAQ (reference sequence). The CDR3 DNA follows: TGTGCTAGCTGCTTCGGACAGGGTGACACCTACGAGCAGTACTTC. Encoded protein: CASCFGQGDTYEQYF.